One and the same sample provided the 18 T cell receptor beta chains below, sequenced in a study of blood T cells in healthy people across ages. The second PCR ran about 6 to 11 cycles with a sample-barcoded 5' primer and J-beta primers. TCRdb analysed the 5' RACE reads with MiXCR anew, one entry per CDR3 protein. The sample includes 630,000 or so distinct CDR3 sequences, under 30% of them seen just once. The sample consisted of blood. The receptor source for this set is an elderly woman in good health.

V gene TRBV5-1 combines with J gene TRBJ1-1; D remains unclear. CDR1 is SGHRS, CDR2 YFSETQ, per germline. This CDR3 contains 15 residues. V was shortened by 4 bases and J by 0 bases, with 13 bases between the two germline ends. The CDR3 DNA sequence: TGCGCCAGCAGCCCCCGGGCGGGGATGAACACTGAAGCTTTCTTT. This codes for CASSPRAGMNTEAFF.

V gene TRBV30 combines with J gene TRBJ1-5, with 8 bases matching TRBD1. After removal of 0 bases from V and 3 bases from J, the junction contained 10 bases not matched to a gene. CDR1 GTSNPN and CDR2 SVGIG come from the germline V gene (reference sequence). The CDR3 consists of 17 residues. Here the CDR3 DNA reads TGTGCCTGGAGTGTAGCGCCCGGGACAGGACTCAATCAGCCCCAGCATTTT. Its translation: CAWSVAPGTGLNQPQHF.

J is TRBJ2-7 and V is TRBV20-1; 9 bases agree with TRBD2. After removal of 3 bases from V and 4 bases from J, the junction contained 7 bases not matched to a gene. The CDR3 covers 14 residues. Germline CDR1 and CDR2: DFQATT and SNEGSKA (reference sequence). CDR3 sequence reads: CSASDLAGTYEQYF. CDR3 DNA: TGCAGTGCTAGCGATCTAGCGGGAACGTACGAGCAGTACTTC.

This clonotype has a count of ten or more. J is TRBJ1-5 and V is TRBV20-1, with TRBD1 matching over 7 bases. The CDR3 runs 14 residues. Trimming took 6 bases from V and 0 from J; bases not matched to a gene: 5. CDR1 DFQATT and CDR2 SNEGSKA come from the germline V gene (reference sequence). DNA of the CDR3: TGCAGTGCCAAGACAGGGCCTAGCAATCAGCCCCAGCATTTT. It translates to CSAKTGPSNQPQHF.

This clonotype was found many times. Being one base from a much bigger clone, this may be a read error. The chain recombines TRBV5-1 with TRBJ2-7; TRBD2 agrees at 9 bases. Germline values: CDR1 SGHRS, CDR2 YFSETQ. V was clipped by 2 bases and J by 7 bases; unmatched bases: 10. The CDR3 spans 15 residues. CDR3 coding DNA: TGCGCCAGCAGCTTCTCTAGCGGGGAATACAATGAGCAGTACTTC. Translating gives CASSFSSGEYNEQYF.

Only a few counts were recorded for this clonotype. The chain uses TRBV4-2 and TRBJ1-2; possible D gene TRBD1, 6 bases. This CDR3 region has 15 residues. The V gene's germline CDR1 is LGHNA and CDR2 YNFKEQ. Deletions cut 0 bases from V and 8 bases from J, with 16 bases between. The CDR3 DNA follows: TGTGCCAGCAGCCAAGATGGGTTCTCGACAGGCGGCTACACCTTC. This codes for CASSQDGFSTGGYTF.

This chain joins TRBV6-2 or TRBV6-3 and TRBJ1-1; perhaps TRBD1 as D (5 bases). V dropped 4 bases and J dropped 1 base, with 10 bases sitting between them. The CDR3 runs 14 residues. Germline values: CDR1 MNHEY, CDR2 SVGEGT. Here the CDR3 DNA reads TGTGCCAGCAGTTGGGGGGTTTGGAACACTGAAGCTTTCTTT. Protein product: CASSWGVWNTEAFF.

The table lists this clonotype with many counts. The V gene is TRBV24-1, the J gene TRBJ2-3; TRBD1 matches at 11 bases. The trim removed 3 bases at V and 1 base at J, leaving 2 bases unmatched. The CDR3 is 16 amino acids. Germline V lookup: CDR1 KGHDR, CDR2 SFDVKD. In nucleotides, the CDR3 is TGTGCCACCAGTGATCGGACAGGGGGCGGCACAGATACGCAGTATTTT. It codes for CATSDRTGGGTDTQYF.

This clonotype was picked up many times. The rearrangement joins TRBV11-2 to TRBJ2-7; TRBD2 matches at 7 bases. This CDR3 contains 13 residues. V was pared by 4 bases and J by 7 bases, with 7 bases of the junction left unmatched. The germline CDR1 and CDR2 sequences are SGHAT and FQNNGV. The CDR3 region has the DNA TGTGCCAGCAGCTATGGGGGGGGGTTAGAGCAGTACTTC. Protein product: CASSYGGGLEQYF.

This clonotype has just one count. The chain uses TRBV14 and TRBJ1-1; D perhaps matches TRBD1 (6 bases). CDR3 length: 13 residues. Germline values: CDR1 SGHDN, CDR2 FVKESK. Between the trimmed V and J ends, which lost 6 bases and 5 bases, there was a span of 13 bases. The CDR3 reads CASRPQGRTEAFF. The CDR3, as DNA: TGTGCCAGCAGGCCTCAGGGGCGAACTGAAGCTTTCTTT.

This clonotype was seen ten or more times. The chain has TRBV5-6 and TRBJ2-3, with TRBD1 matching 9 bases. This CDR3 comprises 18 residues. V shed 4 bases and J 2 bases; nucleotides not matched to a gene: 14. Per the germline V gene, CDR1 is SGHDT and CDR2 is YYEEEE. In DNA, the CDR3 is TGTGCCAGCAGCAGATTCCGGGACAGGGAAGCCCCCACAGATACGCAGTATTTT. The encoded protein is CASSRFRDREAPTDTQYF.

V gene TRBV5-1 combines with J gene TRBJ2-3; D unclear. V lost 4 bases and J lost 0, with 9 bases in between. There are 14 residues in the CDR3. Per germline, CDR1 SGHRS and CDR2 YFSETQ. This CDR3 is CASSGRVSTDTQYF. The CDR3, as DNA: TGCGCCAGCAGCGGACGCGTTAGCACAGATACGCAGTATTTT.

Ten or more counts support this clonotype. J is TRBJ1-5 and V is TRBV6-5, with 9 bases fitting TRBD1. The CDR3 spans 15 residues. V dropped 5 bases and J dropped 6; count of bases not matched to a gene: 8. CDR1 is MNHEY, CDR2 SVGAGI, per germline. CDR3 in amino acids: CASSKGQGRGQPQHF. The DNA of the CDR3 is TGTGCCAGCAGTAAAGGACAGGGGCGAGGTCAGCCCCAGCATTTT.

This clonotype showed up just a few times. V and J are TRBV5-8 and TRBJ1-2; D ambiguous. The germline gives CDR1 SGHTS, CDR2 YDEGEE. The CDR3 extends over 12 amino acids. V lost 3 bases, J lost 4 bases, and 7 bases lay in between. CDR3 coding DNA: TGTGCCAGCAGCTGGGGAAGCTATGGCTACACCTTC. This translates into CASSWGSYGYTF.

This clonotype was seen ten or more times. The chain combines TRBV5-1 with TRBJ1-5; D possibly corresponds to TRBD1 (5 bases). Germline V gene sequence: CDR1 SGHRS, CDR2 YFSETQ. Trimming took 4 bases from V and 2 from J, leaving 19 bases between them. This CDR3 has 17 amino acids. DNA for the CDR3: TGCGCCAGCAGCAAGACCCCCAGGGAAACGGGCAATCAGCCCCAGCATTTT. Amino acid sequence: CASSKTPRETGNQPQHF.

This clonotype appeared a few times. The chain links TRBV7-9 to TRBJ1-2; the match to TRBD1 covers 7 bases. Germline loops: CDR1 SEHNR, CDR2 FQNEAQ (reference sequence). Germline trimming cut 3 bases from V and 1 base from J; bases unmatched to any gene: 5. The CDR3 extends over 15 amino acids. CDR3 in amino acids: CASSLLGQDNYGYTF. DNA for the CDR3: TGTGCCAGCAGCTTGCTCGGACAGGATAACTATGGCTACACCTTC.

This clonotype was recorded at least ten times. This chain connects TRBV5-1 to TRBJ2-7; no reliable D call. Germline loops: CDR1 SGHRS, CDR2 YFSETQ. The CDR3 consists of 14 residues. Between the trimmed V and J ends, which lost 0 bases and 7 bases, there was a span of 14 bases. The CDR3 loop is CASSLAQLVNEQYF. CDR3 bases: TGCGCCAGCAGCTTGGCACAGTTAGTTAATGAGCAGTACTTC.

The chain couples TRBV5-1 to TRBJ2-7, with D perhaps TRBD2 (7 bases). The CDR3 consists of 14 residues. The germline gives CDR1 SGHRS, CDR2 YFSETQ. V dropped 3 bases and J dropped 0 bases, with 10 bases sitting between them. The CDR3 is CASSWGGPSYEQYF. CDR3 bases: TGCGCCAGCAGCTGGGGGGGCCCCTCCTACGAGCAGTACTTC.